The clone carrying this T cell receptor beta chain has just a few counts. Its antigen remains unidentified. Germline V gene lookup returns CDR1 LGHDT and CDR2 YNNKEL (reference sequence). The V segment lost 3 bases and the J segment 4 bases; nucleotides outside the gene matches: 10. CDR3 size: 17 residues. This sample is drawn from a study of T-cell reconstitution after alpha-beta-depleted transplantation in children. General study points: Certain patients had high TCRbeta diversity at day 60, and it came from recipient T cells and thymic progenitors that survived. When one year had passed after transplant, most T-cell counts and diversity came from newly produced T cells. By about two months after transplant, alpha-beta T cells reportedly arose from several hundred graft clones that had expanded.

This sample's TCRbeta library carried unique molecular identifier barcodes. TCRdb ran MiXCR on the PCR reads and lists one entry per CDR3 protein. The table shows 780,000 or so distinct CDR3 sequences, with about 16% occurring only once. The chain couples TRBV3-1 to TRBJ2-2; 8 bases agree with TRBD2. This TCR was recovered from a male patient younger than 18 who had a stem cell transplant for acute lymphoblastic leukemia, so the T cells may come from the graft donor. The sample consisted of PBMCs, mostly from graft donor cells, taken 360 days after TCRalphabeta/CD19-depleted stem cell transplant. The CDR3 region has the DNA TGTGCCAGCAGCCATCAGCGGGAGACCTCGGGCACCGGGGAGCTGTTTTTT. Residues: CASSHQRETSGTGELFF. Full variable domain (remainder filled in from reference TRBV3-1 and TRBJ2-2): DTAVSQTPKYLVTQMGNDKSIKCEQNLGHDTMYWYKQDSKKFLKIMFSYNNKELIINETVPNRFSPKSPDKAHLNLHINSLELGDSAVYFCASSHQRETSGTGELFFGEGSRLTVL.